This T cell receptor beta chain was recorded in a study of T cell changes during pregnancy in multiple sclerosis. Germline CDR1 MNHEY, CDR2 SVGAGI. The CDR3 spans 13 residues. The germline V and J ends were trimmed by 6 bases and 1 base, with 6 bases remaining between them. The method was immunoSEQ multiplex PCR; TCRdb's version includes in-frame clones alone and lacks a portion of them. The sample carries approximately 60,000 clones, 93% recorded once. The source of this sequence is a female donor with multiple sclerosis, enrolled in a pregnancy study. Sequenced here: CD4+ T cells from peripheral blood mononuclear cells, sampled before pregnancy. The chain joins TRBV6-5 to TRBJ1-4; D is uncertain. CDR3 DNA: TGTGCCAGCAGGCCGGGAACTAATGAAAAACTGTTTTTT. Protein sequence: CASRPGTNEKLFF.